There are a few counts of the clone carrying this T cell receptor (beta chain). Its target is unknown. Germline lookup yields CDR1 SNHLY and CDR2 FYNNEI. With 4 bases removed from V and 6 bases from J, the gap between germline ends came to 10 bases. The CDR3 is made up of 12 amino acids. PCR was performed using 60 Vbeta and 13 Jbeta primers. Produced via immunoSEQ multiplex PCR; TCRdb's table is partial and in-frame only. The table shows 80,000 to 100,000 clones, with about 77% occurring only once. This entry comes from a study of cytomegalovirus exposure and HLA in healthy donors. Looking at the study overall: Findings of an earlier analysis included under 140 million unique TCR beta sequences from roughly 200 million T cells. Findings of the study overall: Serostatus for CMV was the only available immune exposure information. Some TCR beta chains (over 150 of them) were listed as cytomegalovirus-associated. Common viral pathogens (according to a later analysis) appeared linked to several of the most significant clusters.

J is TRBJ2-7 and V is TRBV2; D may be TRBD2 (5 bases). The TCR comes from a man in his forties in good health and CMV-seronegative. The sequenced sample consisted of PBMCs. The CDR3: CASSVMGSEQYF. Here the CDR3 DNA reads TGTGCCAGCAGTGTTATGGGGAGCGAGCAGTACTTC.